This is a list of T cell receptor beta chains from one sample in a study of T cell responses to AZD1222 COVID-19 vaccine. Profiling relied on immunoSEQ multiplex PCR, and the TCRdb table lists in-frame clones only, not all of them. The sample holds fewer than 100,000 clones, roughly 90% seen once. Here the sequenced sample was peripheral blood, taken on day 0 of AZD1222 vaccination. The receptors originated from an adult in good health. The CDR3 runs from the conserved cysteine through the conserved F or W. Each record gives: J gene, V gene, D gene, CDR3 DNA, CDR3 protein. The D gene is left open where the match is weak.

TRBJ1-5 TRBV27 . TGTGCCAGCAGTTTTGGGGTGAATCAGCCCCAGCATTTT CASSFGVNQPQHF
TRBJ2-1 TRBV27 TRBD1 TGTGCCAGCAGTTTATCCCTCCAGGGGGCCTATGAGCAGTTCTTC CASSLSLQGAYEQFF
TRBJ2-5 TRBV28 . TGTGCCAGCAGTTCCCTGGACGAAAGGGCAGAGACCCAGTACTTC CASSSLDERAETQYF
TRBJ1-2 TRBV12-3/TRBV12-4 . TGTGCCAGCAGTTCCACAGTTAACTATGGCTACACCTTC CASSSTVNYGYTF
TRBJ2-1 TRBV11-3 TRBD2 TGTGCCAGCAGTACTACCTATTCGGGACTAGCGGGGATGAATGAGCAGTTCTTC CASSTTYSGLAGMNEQFF
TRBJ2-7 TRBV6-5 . TGTGCCAGCAGTTACAATGAGGTTTCTAGCGAGCAGTACTTC CASSYNEVSSEQYF
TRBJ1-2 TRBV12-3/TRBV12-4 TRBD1 TGTGCCAGCAGTTTAGGACAGGGGTATGGCTACACCTTC CASSLGQGYGYTF
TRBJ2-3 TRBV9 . TGTGCCAGCACCCCTCTCGGTGGCCGCACAGATACGCAGTATTTT CASTPLGGRTDTQYF
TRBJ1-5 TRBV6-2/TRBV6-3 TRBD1 TGTGCCAGCAGTTACCCTAGACAGGGAGGCAATCAGCCCCAGCATTTT CASSYPRQGGNQPQHF
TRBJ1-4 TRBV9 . TGTGCCAGCAGCAAGGGACTGCTAACTTTAGCGACTAATGAAAAACTGTTTTTT CASSKGLLTLATNEKLFF
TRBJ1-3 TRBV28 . TGTGCCAGCAGTTCCGGGGGCGGTACCTGGGGCACCATATATTTT CASSSGGGTWGTIYF